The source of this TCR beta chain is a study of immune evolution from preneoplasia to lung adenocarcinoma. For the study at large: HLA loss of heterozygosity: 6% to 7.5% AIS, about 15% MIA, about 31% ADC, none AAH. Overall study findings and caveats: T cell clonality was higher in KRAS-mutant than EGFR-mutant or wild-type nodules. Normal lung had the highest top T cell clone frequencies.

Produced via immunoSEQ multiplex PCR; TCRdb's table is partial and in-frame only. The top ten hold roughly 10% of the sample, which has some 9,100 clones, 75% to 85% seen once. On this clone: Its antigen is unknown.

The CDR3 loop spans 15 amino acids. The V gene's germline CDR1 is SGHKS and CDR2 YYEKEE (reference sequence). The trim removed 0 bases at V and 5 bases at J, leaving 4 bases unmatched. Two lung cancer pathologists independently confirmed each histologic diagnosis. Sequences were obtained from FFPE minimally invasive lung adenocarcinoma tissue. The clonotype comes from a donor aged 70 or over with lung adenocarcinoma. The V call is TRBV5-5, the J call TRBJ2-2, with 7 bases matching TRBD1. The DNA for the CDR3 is TGTGCCAGCAGCTTGGAACAGGGGTGGACCGGGGAGCTGTTTTTT. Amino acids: CASSLEQGWTGELFF.